This T cell receptor (beta chain) was identified during a study of T-cell memory formation after mild COVID-19. Broader study findings: Second-wave clones with a day 37 peak had unconfirmed SARS-CoV-2 specificity. Contracting clones, day 15 to 85, had balanced CD4/CD8, and later expanders favored CD4+. Most CD4+ clones that shrank were in CM and EM, while CD8+ ones turned up in EMRA.

In its sample, this clonotype was seen a few times. Its specificity is unknown. A single record per CDR3 protein comes from TCRdb applying MiXCR to the 5' RACE reads. The profile shows about 430,000 distinct CDR3 sequences, 18% of them singletons. V trimming: 3 bases; J trimming: 6 bases; junction bases outside the gene matches: 5. The CDR3 has 13 residues. Germline V gene data show CDR1 as SGHRS and CDR2 as YFSETQ. The sample consisted of PBMCs or a T cell subset sorted from them (not recorded which). The chain couples TRBV5-1 to TRBJ1-2, with 7 bases fitting TRBD1. The TCR sequence derives from a man between 18 and 29 years old who had mild COVID-19 (a few samples of this study predate the infection). Cell type and time point are not known. CDR3 region: CASSSGQVDGYTF. For the CDR3, the DNA is TGCGCCAGCAGCTCTGGACAGGTTGATGGCTACACCTTC.